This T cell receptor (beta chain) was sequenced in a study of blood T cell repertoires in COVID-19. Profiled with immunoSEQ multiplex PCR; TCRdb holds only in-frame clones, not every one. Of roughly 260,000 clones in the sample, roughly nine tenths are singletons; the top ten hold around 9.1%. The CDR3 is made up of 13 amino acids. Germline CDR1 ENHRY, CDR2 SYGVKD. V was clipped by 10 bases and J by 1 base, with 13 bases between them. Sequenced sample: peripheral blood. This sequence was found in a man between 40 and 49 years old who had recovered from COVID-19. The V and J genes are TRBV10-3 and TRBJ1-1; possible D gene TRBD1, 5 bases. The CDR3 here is CATWGVTNTEAFF. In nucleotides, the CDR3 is TGTGCCACCTGGGGGGTAACGAACACTGAAGCTTTCTTT.